This is a list of T cell receptor beta chains from one sample in a study of T cell responses to AZD1222 COVID-19 vaccine. Sequenced by immunoSEQ multiplex PCR; TCRdb stores in-frame clones only, minus some. The data show roughly 200,000 clones, almost 90% seen once. The specimen comprised peripheral blood, sampled on day 0 of AZD1222 vaccination. These TCRs come from an adult in good health. CDR3s include the opening cysteine and the closing phenylalanine or tryptophan. The order of the fields is V gene, J gene, CDR3 protein.

V gene: TRBV10-3; J gene: TRBJ1-4; CDR3 protein: CAISDRANEKLFF
V gene: TRBV5-4; J gene: TRBJ1-6; CDR3 protein: CASSLAGSYNSPLHF
V gene: TRBV6-5; J gene: TRBJ1-4; CDR3 protein: CASSYAGATNEKLFF
V gene: TRBV6-4; J gene: TRBJ2-7; CDR3 protein: CASSSDSRGGEQYF
V gene: TRBV6-5; J gene: TRBJ2-3; CDR3 protein: CATLRDRVTDTQYF
V gene: TRBV19; J gene: TRBJ1-1; CDR3 protein: CASKKGAGNTEAFF
V gene: TRBV13; J gene: TRBJ1-1; CDR3 protein: CASSSGSNAFF
V gene: TRBV3-1/TRBV3-2; J gene: TRBJ1-2; CDR3 protein: CASSLIPTGSNYGYTF
V gene: TRBV12-3/TRBV12-4; J gene: TRBJ2-3; CDR3 protein: CASNTRPRDTQYF
V gene: TRBV6-5; J gene: TRBJ1-6; CDR3 protein: CASSRDRGDSPLHF
V gene: TRBV11-2; J gene: TRBJ2-1; CDR3 protein: CASSLRLAGDNEQFF
V gene: TRBV3-1/TRBV3-2; J gene: TRBJ1-6; CDR3 protein: CASSQEFSGASPLHF
V gene: TRBV6-4; J gene: TRBJ2-3; CDR3 protein: CASSATRGGTDTQYF
V gene: TRBV5-4; J gene: TRBJ2-7; CDR3 protein: CASSSGGIYEQYF
V gene: TRBV19; J gene: TRBJ2-3; CDR3 protein: CASRHRTDTQYF
V gene: TRBV23-1; J gene: TRBJ2-7; CDR3 protein: CASSQSVNAEQYF
V gene: TRBV2; J gene: TRBJ1-5; CDR3 protein: CASSGGDNQPQHF
V gene: TRBV30; J gene: TRBJ1-2; CDR3 protein: CATKAGGLSYTF
V gene: TRBV2; J gene: TRBJ2-7; CDR3 protein: CASSGWGQGAYEQYF
V gene: TRBV6-6; J gene: TRBJ2-5; CDR3 protein: CASILAGGIQETQYF
V gene: TRBV10-3; J gene: TRBJ1-2; CDR3 protein: CAISDSQSYGYTF
V gene: TRBV5-5; J gene: TRBJ1-1; CDR3 protein: CASSLVPGTHTEAFF